The 6 T cell receptor beta chains reported below all come from one sample, sequenced in a study of cytomegalovirus exposure and HLA in healthy donors. Clones were read by immunoSEQ multiplex PCR, and TCRdb kept only the in-frame ones, dropping some. Of roughly 90,000 clones listed, roughly 92% were seen once; the top ten hold around 1.2%. Sequenced input: PBMCs. These receptors all stem from a woman between 25 and 40 years old in good health and CMV-seropositive.

The rearrangement joins TRBV28 to TRBJ2-1, with a possible D match to TRBD1 (6 bases). The V gene lost 10 bases and the J gene lost 5 bases, with 15 bases spanning the gap. This CDR3 contains 13 residues. Per germline, CDR1 MDHEN and CDR2 SYDVKM. Here the CDR3 DNA reads TGTGCCACTACCGGGACATTGGACAATGAGCAGTTCTTC. It is translated as CATTGTLDNEQFF.

The V gene is TRBV11-3, the J gene TRBJ2-7, with 8 bases that match TRBD2. The V segment lost 5 bases and the J segment 5 bases; nucleotides outside the gene matches: 5. The CDR3 contains 13 residues. Per germline, CDR1 SGHNT and CDR2 YENEEA. CDR3 in DNA: TGTGCCAGCAGCAAGACGGGGGGGAACGAGCAGTACTTC. Its translation: CASSKTGGNEQYF.

The V call is TRBV7-2, the J call TRBJ2-6, with no clear D. V lost 5 bases and J lost 4, with 9 bases in between. In germline, CDR1 is SGHTA, CDR2 FQGNSA. The length of the CDR3 is 14 residues. CDR3: CASSLGTGANVLTF. The CDR3 DNA reads TGTGCCAGCAGCCTAGGAACAGGGGCCAACGTCCTGACTTTC.

The chain combines TRBV11-2 with TRBJ2-5, with 8 bases matching TRBD2. The V gene's germline CDR1 is SGHAT and CDR2 FQNNGV. The CDR3 length is 14 residues. With V trimmed by 2 bases and J by 3 bases, 2 bases remained unmatched. The CDR3 DNA follows: TGTGCCAGCAGCTTACTAGCGGGTAAAGAGACCCAGTACTTC. Amino acid sequence: CASSLLAGKETQYF.

This sequence joins TRBV19 and TRBJ2-1, with 11 bases identical to TRBD2. The trim removed 1 base at V and 5 bases at J, leaving 1 base unmatched. Per germline, CDR1 LNHDA and CDR2 SQIVND (reference sequence). There are 15 residues in the CDR3. This chain's CDR3 is CASSIGSGRDNEQFF. The CDR3 DNA is TGTGCCAGTAGTATAGGTAGCGGGAGGGACAATGAGCAGTTCTTC.

This chain connects TRBV28 to TRBJ2-5, with D unclear. The V end was cut by 4 bases, the J end by 2 bases, with 5 bases between. CDR1 MDHEN and CDR2 SYDVKM come from the germline V gene. The CDR3 runs to 12 residues. This chain's CDR3 is CASSSGQETQYF. The CDR3 region has the DNA TGTGCCAGCAGTTCCGGGCAAGAGACCCAGTACTTC. Combining the CDR3 with reference TRBV28 and TRBJ2-5 gives the whole variable domain DVKVTQSSRYLVKRTGEKVFLECVQDMDHENMFWYRQDPGLGLRLIYFSYDVKMKEKGDIPEGYSVSREKKERFSLILESASTNQTSMYLCASSSGQETQYFGPGTRLLVL.